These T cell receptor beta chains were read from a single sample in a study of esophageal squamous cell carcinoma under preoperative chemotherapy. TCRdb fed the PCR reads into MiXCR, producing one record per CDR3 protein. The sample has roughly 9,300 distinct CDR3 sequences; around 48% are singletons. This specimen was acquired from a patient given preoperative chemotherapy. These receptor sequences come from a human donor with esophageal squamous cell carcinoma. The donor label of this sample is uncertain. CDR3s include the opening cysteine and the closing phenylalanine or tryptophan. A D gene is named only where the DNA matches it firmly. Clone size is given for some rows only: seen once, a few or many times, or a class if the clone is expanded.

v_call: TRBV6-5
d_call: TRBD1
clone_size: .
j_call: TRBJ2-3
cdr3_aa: CASSSGTEDAQYF
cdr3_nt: TGTGCCAGCAGTTCTGGGACAGAAGATGCGCAGTACTTT

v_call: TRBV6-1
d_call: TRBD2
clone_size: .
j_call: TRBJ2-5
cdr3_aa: CASGEGRDDTLYF
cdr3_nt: TGTGCCAGTGGGGAGGGACGGGACGACACCCTGTACTTC

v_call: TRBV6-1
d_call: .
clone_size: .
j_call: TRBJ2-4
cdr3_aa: CGSGSGVWAKNMQYF
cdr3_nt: TGTGGCAGCGGCTCGGGGGTGTGGGCCAAAAACATGCAGTATTTC

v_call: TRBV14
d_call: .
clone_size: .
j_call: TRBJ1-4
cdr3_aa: CASSQTEMGKLFF
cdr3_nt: TGTGCCAGCAGCCAAACAGAAATGGGAAAACTGTTTTTT

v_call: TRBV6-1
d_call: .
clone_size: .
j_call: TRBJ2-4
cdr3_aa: CGSGAGMGAKNTQYF
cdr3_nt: TGTGGCAGCGGTGCGGGGATGGGAGCCAAAAACACTCAGTATTTC

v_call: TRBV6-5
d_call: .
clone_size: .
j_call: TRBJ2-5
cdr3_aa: CASSYTGATQETQYF
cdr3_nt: TGTGCCAGCAGTTACACGGGAGCTACCCAAGAGACCCAGTACTTC

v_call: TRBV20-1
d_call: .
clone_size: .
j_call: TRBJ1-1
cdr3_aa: CSARDPSGAKTEAFF
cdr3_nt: TGCAGTGCTAGAGATCCTTCGGGGGCCAAGACTGAAGCTTTCTTT

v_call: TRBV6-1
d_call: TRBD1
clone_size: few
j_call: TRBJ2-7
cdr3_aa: CASSGQGGGRYEQYF
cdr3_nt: TGTGCCAGCAGTGGACAGGGGGGGGGTCGCTACGAGCAGTACTTC

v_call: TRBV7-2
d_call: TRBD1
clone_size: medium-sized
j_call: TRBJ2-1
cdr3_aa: CASSRGQGGYEQFF
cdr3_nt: TGTGCCAGCAGCCGTGGACAGGGGGGCTACGAGCAGTTCTTC

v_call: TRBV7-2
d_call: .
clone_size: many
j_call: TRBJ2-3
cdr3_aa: CASSLSLGDTDTQYF
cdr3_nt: TGTGCCAGCAGCTTGTCACTCGGGGATACAGATACGCAGTATTTT

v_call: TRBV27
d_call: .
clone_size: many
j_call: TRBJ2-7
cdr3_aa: CASSFGDGGHYEQYF
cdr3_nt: TGTGCCAGCAGTTTTGGAGATGGGGGCCACTACGAGCAGTACTTC

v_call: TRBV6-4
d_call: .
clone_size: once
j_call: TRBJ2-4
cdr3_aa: CASGPGLPAEDTQYF
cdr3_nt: TGTGCCAGCGGTCCGGGGCTGCCGGCCGAAGACACTCAGTATTTC

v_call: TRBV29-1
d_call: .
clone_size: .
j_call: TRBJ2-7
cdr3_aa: CSVVTITLYEQYF
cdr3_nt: TGCAGCGTTGTAACTATAACTCTCTACGAGCAGTACTTC

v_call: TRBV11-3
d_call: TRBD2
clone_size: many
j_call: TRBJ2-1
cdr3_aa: CASSLGLAGERETQFF
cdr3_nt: TGTGCCAGCAGCTTAGGACTAGCGGGAGAACGAGAGACCCAGTTCTTC

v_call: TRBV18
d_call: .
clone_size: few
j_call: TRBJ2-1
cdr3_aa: CASSLVAETSYNEQFF
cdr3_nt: TGTGCCAGCTCACTAGTAGCGGAGACCTCCTACAATGAGCAGTTCTTC

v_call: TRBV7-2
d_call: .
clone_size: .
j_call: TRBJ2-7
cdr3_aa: CASSLAGDEQYF
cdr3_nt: TGTGCCAGCAGCTTAGCTGGGGATGAGCAGTACTTC

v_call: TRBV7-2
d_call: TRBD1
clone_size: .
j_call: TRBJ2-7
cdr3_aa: CASSLAGTGIYEQYF
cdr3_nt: TGTGCCAGCAGCTTAGCCGGGACAGGGATTTACGAGCAGTACTTC

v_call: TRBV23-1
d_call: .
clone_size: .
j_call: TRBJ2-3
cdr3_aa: CASSQSPGSTDTQYF
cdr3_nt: TGCGCCAGCAGTCAATCTCCGGGGTCCACAGATACGCAGTATTTT

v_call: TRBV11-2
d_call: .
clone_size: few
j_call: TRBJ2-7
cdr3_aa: CASSLGGNSYEQYF
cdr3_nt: TGTGCCAGCAGCTTAGGGGGGAACTCCTACGAGCAGTACTTC

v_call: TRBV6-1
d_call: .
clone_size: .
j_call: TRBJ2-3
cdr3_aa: CASTGTRGKDTQYF
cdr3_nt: TGTGCCAGTACGGGGACGCGCGGGAAAGACACGCAGTACTTT

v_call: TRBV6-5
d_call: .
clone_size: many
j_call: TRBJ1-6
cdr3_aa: CASSYSLGWNNSPLHF
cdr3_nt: TGTGCCAGCAGTTACTCCCTAGGATGGAATAATTCACCCCTCCACTTT

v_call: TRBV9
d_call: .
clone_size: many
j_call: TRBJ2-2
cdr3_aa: CASSPQERNTGELFF
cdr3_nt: TGTGCCAGCAGCCCCCAGGAGAGGAACACCGGGGAGCTGTTTTTT

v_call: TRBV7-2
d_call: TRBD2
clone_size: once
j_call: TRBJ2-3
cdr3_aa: CASSAGTSGATDTQYF
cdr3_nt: TGTGCCAGCAGCGCCGGGACTAGCGGGGCCACAGATACGCAGTATTTT

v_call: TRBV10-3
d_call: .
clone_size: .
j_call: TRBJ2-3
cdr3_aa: CATLGPSTDTQYF
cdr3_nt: TGTGCCACCCTCGGACCCAGCACAGATACGCAGTATTTT

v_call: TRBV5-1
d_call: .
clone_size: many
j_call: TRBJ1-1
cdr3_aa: CAGKTFVGVALCRAEAFF
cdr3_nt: TGCGCCGGAAAGACTTTCGTGGGGGTCGCCCTTTGCAGGGCTGAAGCTTTCTTT

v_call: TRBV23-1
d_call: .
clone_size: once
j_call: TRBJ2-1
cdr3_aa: CASSPPVADYEQFF
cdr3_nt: TGCGCCAGCAGTCCACCCGTGGCAGACTACGAGCAGTTCTTC

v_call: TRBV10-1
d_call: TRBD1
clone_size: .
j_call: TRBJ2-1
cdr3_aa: CASSFIGDRKYNEQFF
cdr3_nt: TGCGCCAGCAGTTTCATTGGGGACAGGAAATACAATGAGCAGTTCTTC

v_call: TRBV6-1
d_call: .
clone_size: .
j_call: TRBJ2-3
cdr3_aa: CASSESSQLEFFTDTQYF
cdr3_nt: TGTGCCAGCAGTGAAAGTAGCCAACTAGAGTTTTTCACAGATACGCAGTATTTT

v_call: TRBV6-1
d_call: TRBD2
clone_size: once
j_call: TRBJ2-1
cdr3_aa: CASTRLAGMVPETQFF
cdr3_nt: TGTGCCAGCACCAGACTAGCGGGAATGGTCCCAGAGACGCAGTTTTTC

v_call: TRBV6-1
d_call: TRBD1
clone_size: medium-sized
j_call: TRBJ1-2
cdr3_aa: CASSARQGGNYGYTF
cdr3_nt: TGTGCCAGCAGTGCAAGACAGGGAGGTAACTATGGCTACACCTTC

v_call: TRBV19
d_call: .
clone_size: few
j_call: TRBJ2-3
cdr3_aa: CASSTRGHRDTQYF
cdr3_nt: TGTGCCAGTAGTACCCGCGGTCACCGAGATACGCAGTATTTT

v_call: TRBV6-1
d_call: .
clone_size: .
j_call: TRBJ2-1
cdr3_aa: CASSELIYNEQFF
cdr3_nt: TGTGCCAGCAGTGAACTCATCTACAATGAGCAGTTCTTC

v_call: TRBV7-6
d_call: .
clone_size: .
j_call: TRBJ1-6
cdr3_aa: CASSSDPPMRSYNSPLHF
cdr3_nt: TGTGCCAGCAGCTCGGACCCTCCCATGAGATCCTATAATTCACCCCTCCACTTT

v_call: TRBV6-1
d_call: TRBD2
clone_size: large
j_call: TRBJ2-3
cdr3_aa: CASTRLAGMVTDTQYF
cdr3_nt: TGTGCCAGCACCAGACTAGCGGGAATGGTCACAGATACGCAGTATTTT

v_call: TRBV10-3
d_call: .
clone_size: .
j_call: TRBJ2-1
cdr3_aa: CAIQGPGDEQFF
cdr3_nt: TGTGCCATCCAAGGCCCTGGGGATGAGCAGTTCTTC

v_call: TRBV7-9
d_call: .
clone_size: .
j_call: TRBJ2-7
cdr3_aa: CASSLRAGPYEQYF
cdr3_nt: TGTGCCAGCAGCTTACGTGCGGGCCCCTACGAGCAGTACTTC

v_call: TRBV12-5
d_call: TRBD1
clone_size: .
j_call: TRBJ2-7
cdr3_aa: CASGLAGQGKNTQYF
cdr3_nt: TGTGCTAGTGGTTTGGCTGGACAGGGGAAAAACACGCAGTACTTC

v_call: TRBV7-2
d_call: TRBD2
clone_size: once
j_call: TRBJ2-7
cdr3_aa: CAGSRGRGQETQYF
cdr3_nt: TGTGCGGGCAGCCGCGGGAGAGGCCAAGAGACGCAGTACTTC